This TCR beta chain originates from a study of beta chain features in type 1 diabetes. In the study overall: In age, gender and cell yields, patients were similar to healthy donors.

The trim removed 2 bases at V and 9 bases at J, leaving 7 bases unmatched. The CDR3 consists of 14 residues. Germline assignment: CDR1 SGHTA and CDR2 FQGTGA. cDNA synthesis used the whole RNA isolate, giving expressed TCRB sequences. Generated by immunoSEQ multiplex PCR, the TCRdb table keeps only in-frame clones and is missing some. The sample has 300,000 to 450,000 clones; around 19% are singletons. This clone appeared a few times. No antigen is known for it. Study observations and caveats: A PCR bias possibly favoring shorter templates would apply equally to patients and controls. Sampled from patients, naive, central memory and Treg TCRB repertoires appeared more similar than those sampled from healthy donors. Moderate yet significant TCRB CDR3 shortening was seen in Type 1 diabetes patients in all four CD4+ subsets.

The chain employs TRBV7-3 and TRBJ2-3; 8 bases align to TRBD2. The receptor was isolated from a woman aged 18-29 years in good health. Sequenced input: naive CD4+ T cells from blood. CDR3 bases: TGTGCCAGCAGCTTAGCGGGGGGCATTGACACGCAGTATTTT. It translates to CASSLAGGIDTQYF.